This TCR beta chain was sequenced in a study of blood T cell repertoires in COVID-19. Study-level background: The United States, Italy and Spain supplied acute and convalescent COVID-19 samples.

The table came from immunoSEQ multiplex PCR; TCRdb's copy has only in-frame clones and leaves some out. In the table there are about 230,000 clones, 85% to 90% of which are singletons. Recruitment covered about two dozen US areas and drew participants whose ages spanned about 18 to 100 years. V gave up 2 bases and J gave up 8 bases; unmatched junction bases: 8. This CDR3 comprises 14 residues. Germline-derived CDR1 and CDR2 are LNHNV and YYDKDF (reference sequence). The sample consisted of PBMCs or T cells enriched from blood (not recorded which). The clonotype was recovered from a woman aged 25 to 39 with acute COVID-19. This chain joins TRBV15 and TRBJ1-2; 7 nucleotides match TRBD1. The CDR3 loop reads CATSRLRGSEGYTF. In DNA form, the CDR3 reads TGTGCCACCAGCAGACTCAGGGGGTCAGAAGGCTACACCTTC.